This TCR beta chain was observed in a study of Graves' ophthalmopathy and Graves' hyperthyroidism. Study conclusions and caveats: With 65% to 71% sensitivity and about 74% specificity, the model predicted ophthalmopathy progression.

Researchers took RNA transcripts and amplified TCR beta CDR3 regions from them. Second-round multiplex PCR came after a first-round RT-PCR that employed HTBI primers. TCRdb re-derived calls from the multiplex PCR reads in MiXCR, one entry per CDR3 protein. The sample yields about 740,000 distinct CDR3 sequences, 35% to 50% seen once. For this clonotype: Its antigen remains unknown.

Exclusion covered patients with other autoimmune diseases or uncontrolled infections (as well as pregnancy or lactation). PBMCs had their origin in fresh peripheral blood (about 10 ml). After removal of 1 base from V and 5 bases from J, the junction contained 7 bases not matched to a gene. From germline, CDR1 is SEHNR and CDR2 FQNEAQ (reference sequence). CDR3 length equals 15 residues. This receptor was obtained from an adult man with Graves' ophthalmopathy. Sequencing input: peripheral blood. The V gene is TRBV7-9, the J gene TRBJ2-7; the match to TRBD1 covers 8 bases. The CDR3 DNA reads as TGTGCCAGCAGCTTAGATGGACAGGGTACCAACGAGCAGTACTTC. Translation: CASSLDGQGTNEQYF.